A selection of T cell receptor beta chains follows, all from one sample in a study of cytomegalovirus exposure and HLA in healthy donors. TCRdb's copy holds only in-frame clones and misses some; the assay was immunoSEQ multiplex PCR. The table records around 150,000 clones, 76% of them present only once. The specimen was PBMCs. Receptor source: a male donor in good health and CMV-seronegative. The CDR3 runs from the conserved cysteine through the conserved F or W. Each record gives: J gene, clone size, V gene, D gene, CDR3 DNA, CDR3 protein. D genes are given only for firm matches. The size entry is marked missing in some rows and otherwise reads once, few, many or a size class.

j_call: TRBJ2-7; clone_size: -; v_call: TRBV6-1; d_call: -; cdr3_nt: TGTGCCAGCAGTGAAGTCGGGGGGCCCTACGAGCAGTACTTC; cdr3_aa: CASSEVGGPYEQYF
j_call: TRBJ2-5; clone_size: -; v_call: TRBV4-1; d_call: -; cdr3_nt: TGCGCCAGCAGCCAAGACCATCACGAGTTGACCCAGTACTTC; cdr3_aa: CASSQDHHELTQYF
j_call: TRBJ2-5; clone_size: -; v_call: TRBV7-7; d_call: -; cdr3_nt: TGTGCCAGCAGCCGTGGACTAATAAAAGAGACCCAGTACTTC; cdr3_aa: CASSRGLIKETQYF
j_call: TRBJ2-2; clone_size: -; v_call: TRBV5-4; d_call: TRBD2; cdr3_nt: TGTGCCAGCAGCCCAGGACTAGCGGGAGTGGGCACCGGGGAGCTGTTTTTT; cdr3_aa: CASSPGLAGVGTGELFF
j_call: TRBJ1-1; clone_size: -; v_call: TRBV2; d_call: TRBD1; cdr3_nt: TGTGCCAGCAGTGAAATGGGGACAGGGATGGCTGAAGCTTTCTTT; cdr3_aa: CASSEMGTGMAEAFF
j_call: TRBJ2-7; clone_size: once; v_call: TRBV11-2; d_call: TRBD2; cdr3_nt: TGTGCCAGCGGCTCTCGGACTAGCGGGGGGACGGGCGAGCAGTACTTC; cdr3_aa: CASGSRTSGGTGEQYF
j_call: TRBJ2-7; clone_size: once; v_call: TRBV7-2; d_call: TRBD2; cdr3_nt: TGTGCCAGCAGCTCCATAGCGGGGGCCGCCTACGAGCAGTACTTC; cdr3_aa: CASSSIAGAAYEQYF
j_call: TRBJ1-4; clone_size: -; v_call: TRBV2; d_call: TRBD1; cdr3_nt: TGTGCCATAAAACAGGGGAGAATGAATGAAAAACTGTTTTTT; cdr3_aa: CAIKQGRMNEKLFF
j_call: TRBJ1-2; clone_size: -; v_call: TRBV27; d_call: TRBD1; cdr3_nt: TGTGCCAGCAGTCCACGGACAGGTTATGGCTACACCTTC; cdr3_aa: CASSPRTGYGYTF
j_call: TRBJ1-2; clone_size: -; v_call: TRBV27; d_call: TRBD1; cdr3_nt: TGTGCCAGCAGCCTAGGGGGCGCGGTAAATGGCTACACCTTC; cdr3_aa: CASSLGGAVNGYTF
j_call: TRBJ1-5; clone_size: -; v_call: TRBV2; d_call: -; cdr3_nt: TGTGCCAGCAGTGCCAGGGTCGCGAACTCTTATCAGCCCCAGCATTTT; cdr3_aa: CASSARVANSYQPQHF
j_call: TRBJ2-7; clone_size: -; v_call: TRBV6-5; d_call: TRBD1; cdr3_nt: TGTGCCAGCAGTGGTAACAGGGGGCTCTCCTACGAGCAGTACTTC; cdr3_aa: CASSGNRGLSYEQYF
j_call: TRBJ1-1; clone_size: -; v_call: TRBV11-1; d_call: -; cdr3_nt: TGTGCCAGCAGTAAAAATCCACCGGGAGATGGAAGCACTGAAGCTTTCTTT; cdr3_aa: CASSKNPPGDGSTEAFF
j_call: TRBJ1-1; clone_size: few; v_call: TRBV11-2; d_call: -; cdr3_nt: TGTGCCAGCAGCTTAGCTAGCCAGTGGAACACTGAAGCTTTCTTT; cdr3_aa: CASSLASQWNTEAFF
j_call: TRBJ2-5; clone_size: -; v_call: TRBV9; d_call: TRBD2; cdr3_nt: TGTGCCAGCAGCGTGGCTAGCGGGTCAGAGACCCAGTACTTC; cdr3_aa: CASSVASGSETQYF
j_call: TRBJ1-2; clone_size: few; v_call: TRBV30; d_call: TRBD1; cdr3_nt: TGTGCCTGGAACAGGGGTGCGGGCGGCTACACCTTC; cdr3_aa: CAWNRGAGGYTF
j_call: TRBJ1-5; clone_size: -; v_call: TRBV28; d_call: TRBD1; cdr3_nt: TGTGCCAGCAGTGGACAGGACAGGAGTAATCAGCCCCAGCATTTT; cdr3_aa: CASSGQDRSNQPQHF
j_call: TRBJ1-1; clone_size: -; v_call: TRBV18; d_call: -; cdr3_nt: TGTGCCAGCTCACCGCAGGGCGGGGGGACTGAAGCTTTCTTT; cdr3_aa: CASSPQGGGTEAFF
j_call: TRBJ1-2; clone_size: -; v_call: TRBV9; d_call: -; cdr3_nt: TGTGCCAGCAGCGTGGGGACGGGAGACCTAGGTGGCTACACCTTC; cdr3_aa: CASSVGTGDLGGYTF
j_call: TRBJ2-7; clone_size: -; v_call: TRBV5-4; d_call: TRBD2; cdr3_nt: TGTGCCAGCAGCTGGGGGGGACTAGCGGGAGGGCAGTACGAGCAGTACTTC; cdr3_aa: CASSWGGLAGGQYEQYF
j_call: TRBJ2-1; clone_size: -; v_call: TRBV5-6; d_call: -; cdr3_nt: TGTGCCAGCAGCTTGCCACAGGGCATCTACAATGAGCAGTTCTTC; cdr3_aa: CASSLPQGIYNEQFF
j_call: TRBJ1-4; clone_size: few; v_call: TRBV30; d_call: TRBD1; cdr3_nt: TGTGCCTGGAGCCCGACAGGGGGCGTAGAAAAACTGTTTTTT; cdr3_aa: CAWSPTGGVEKLFF
j_call: TRBJ2-5; clone_size: -; v_call: TRBV30; d_call: -; cdr3_nt: TGTGCCTGGAAGTTAAGTAGCGTCCAAGAGACCCAGTACTTC; cdr3_aa: CAWKLSSVQETQYF
j_call: TRBJ2-5; clone_size: -; v_call: TRBV7-2; d_call: -; cdr3_nt: TGTGCCAGCAGCTTAGCGAGCGGGTCGGGGTCCCAAGAGACCCAGTACTTC; cdr3_aa: CASSLASGSGSQETQYF
j_call: TRBJ1-2; clone_size: -; v_call: TRBV6-5; d_call: -; cdr3_nt: TGTGCCAGCAGTTACTCTTCAGGGGCCTATGGCTACACCTTC; cdr3_aa: CASSYSSGAYGYTF
j_call: TRBJ2-3; clone_size: -; v_call: TRBV28; d_call: -; cdr3_nt: TGTGCCAGCAGTTTTACCAAGGGTTGGACACATACGCAGTATTTT; cdr3_aa: CASSFTKGWTHTQYF
j_call: TRBJ2-5; clone_size: once; v_call: TRBV6-5; d_call: TRBD2; cdr3_nt: TGTGCCAGCAGTTACTTCTGGCGGGGGGGGGAGACCCAGTACTTC; cdr3_aa: CASSYFWRGGETQYF
j_call: TRBJ1-6; clone_size: -; v_call: TRBV19; d_call: TRBD1; cdr3_nt: TGTGCCAGTAGCACAGCGTTGAGACAGGGAACGGCACCCCTCCACTTT; cdr3_aa: CASSTALRQGTAPLHF
j_call: TRBJ2-1; clone_size: -; v_call: TRBV6-4; d_call: TRBD1; cdr3_nt: TGTGCCAGCAGTGACTCCGGGACAGGGTCATACAATGAGCAGTTCTTC; cdr3_aa: CASSDSGTGSYNEQFF
j_call: TRBJ1-2; clone_size: -; v_call: TRBV11-1; d_call: TRBD1; cdr3_nt: TGTGCCAGCGGTCCAGGGGGCGCGGGTCCTGGCTATGGCTACACCTTC; cdr3_aa: CASGPGGAGPGYGYTF
j_call: TRBJ1-2; clone_size: -; v_call: TRBV9; d_call: -; cdr3_nt: TGTGCCAGCGGGCCCGGGACATCGAACTATGGCTACACCTTC; cdr3_aa: CASGPGTSNYGYTF
j_call: TRBJ2-3; clone_size: few; v_call: TRBV13; d_call: TRBD2; cdr3_nt: TGTGCCAGCAGCCTTAGAGCGGGGAGGGGCACAGATACGCAGTATTTT; cdr3_aa: CASSLRAGRGTDTQYF
j_call: TRBJ1-1; clone_size: -; v_call: TRBV5-6; d_call: -; cdr3_nt: TGTGCCAGCAGCTTGGTTCGGTCGGGGGACACTGAAGCTTTCTTT; cdr3_aa: CASSLVRSGDTEAFF
j_call: TRBJ2-1; clone_size: -; v_call: TRBV5-1; d_call: -; cdr3_nt: TGCGCCAGCAGCTTGGGCGGGAACTCCTACAATGAGCAGTTCTTC; cdr3_aa: CASSLGGNSYNEQFF
j_call: TRBJ2-7; clone_size: -; v_call: TRBV18; d_call: -; cdr3_nt: TGTGCCAGCTCACCGGGCGTTGCCTACGAGCAGTACTTC; cdr3_aa: CASSPGVAYEQYF
j_call: TRBJ2-5; clone_size: -; v_call: TRBV5-1; d_call: TRBD2; cdr3_nt: TGCGCCAGCAGCTCTCTTAGCGGGTCCCAAGAGACCCAGTACTTC; cdr3_aa: CASSSLSGSQETQYF
j_call: TRBJ1-2; clone_size: -; v_call: TRBV4-1; d_call: -; cdr3_nt: TGCGCCAGCAGCCAGAACATGGGGCAGGGCGCTAACTATGGCTACACCTTC; cdr3_aa: CASSQNMGQGANYGYTF
j_call: TRBJ1-1; clone_size: few; v_call: TRBV13; d_call: TRBD1; cdr3_nt: TGTGCCAGCAGCGCCCGGGACAGACGCACTGAAGCTTTCTTT; cdr3_aa: CASSARDRRTEAFF
j_call: TRBJ2-5; clone_size: few; v_call: TRBV14; d_call: -; cdr3_nt: TGTGCCAGCAGCCAAGATAGAACCCAGTACTTC; cdr3_aa: CASSQDRTQYF
j_call: TRBJ2-3; clone_size: once; v_call: TRBV4-1; d_call: TRBD1; cdr3_nt: TGCGCCAGCAGCCAAGAGGCACAGGGGGCAACAGATACGCAGTATTTT; cdr3_aa: CASSQEAQGATDTQYF
j_call: TRBJ2-1; clone_size: -; v_call: TRBV6-1; d_call: TRBD1; cdr3_nt: TGTGCCAGCAGTGAAGGAGAGGGGGCTAATGAGCAGTTCTTC; cdr3_aa: CASSEGEGANEQFF
j_call: TRBJ2-1; clone_size: -; v_call: TRBV28; d_call: -; cdr3_nt: TGTGCCAGCAGCCTACCCCACAGGGAGGGGTCCAATGAGCAGTTCTTC; cdr3_aa: CASSLPHREGSNEQFF
j_call: TRBJ1-3; clone_size: -; v_call: TRBV5-4; d_call: -; cdr3_nt: TGTGCCAGCAGCTCATCTAAACGAAGCTCTGGAAACACCATATATTTT; cdr3_aa: CASSSSKRSSGNTIYF
j_call: TRBJ2-5; clone_size: -; v_call: TRBV28; d_call: -; cdr3_nt: TGTGCCAGCAGCCCCCAGGGGACACCCCAAGAGACCCAGTACTTC; cdr3_aa: CASSPQGTPQETQYF
j_call: TRBJ2-2; clone_size: -; v_call: TRBV28; d_call: TRBD2; cdr3_nt: TGTGCCAGCACCTCGGGACTAGCATCGAACACCGGGGAGCTGTTTTTT; cdr3_aa: CASTSGLASNTGELFF
j_call: TRBJ1-4; clone_size: -; v_call: TRBV7-9; d_call: -; cdr3_nt: TGTGCCAGCAGCACCCGGGACTCTTCTAATGAAAAACTGTTTTTT; cdr3_aa: CASSTRDSSNEKLFF
j_call: TRBJ2-1; clone_size: -; v_call: TRBV14; d_call: -; cdr3_nt: TGTGCCAGCAGCCAAGACTCAACAGGGAGCGATGAGCAGTTCTTC; cdr3_aa: CASSQDSTGSDEQFF
j_call: TRBJ2-7; clone_size: -; v_call: TRBV28; d_call: -; cdr3_nt: TGTGCCAGCACAGGGTACCGGTACGAGCAGTACTTC; cdr3_aa: CASTGYRYEQYF
j_call: TRBJ1-1; clone_size: -; v_call: TRBV10-2; d_call: -; cdr3_nt: TGCGCCAGCAGCCAAATTCCGGGTCAATCTACTAACACTGAAGCTTTCTTT; cdr3_aa: CASSQIPGQSTNTEAFF
j_call: TRBJ2-7; clone_size: -; v_call: TRBV5-1; d_call: -; cdr3_nt: TGCGCCAGCAGCTTGGCACAGGGAGTCTACGAGCAGTACTTC; cdr3_aa: CASSLAQGVYEQYF
j_call: TRBJ2-4; clone_size: -; v_call: TRBV7-2; d_call: -; cdr3_nt: TGTGCCAGCAGCTTAGGCGGGGTCATTCAGTACTTC; cdr3_aa: CASSLGGVIQYF
j_call: TRBJ2-7; clone_size: -; v_call: TRBV7-6; d_call: -; cdr3_nt: TGTGCCAGCAGCGCAAACCAGGGAGGCCACGAGCAGTACTTC; cdr3_aa: CASSANQGGHEQYF